These 25 T cell receptor beta chains were all obtained from the same sample, sequenced in a study of CD8 T cells in ankylosing spondylitis (dated by TCRdb to the late 2010s). Receptors were amplified or captured by 5' RACE. Sequenced using an Illumina HiSeq 2500. TCRdb reworked the public reads: Q25 trimming with fastp, MiXCR clone assembly, productive beta chains retained. All rows with the same CDR3 protein become a single entry with the most common DNA and genes. This sample is represented by roughly 160,000 distinct CDR3 sequences; roughly 10% of them were singletons. Roughly 29% of the sample lies in the top ten. The specimen was blood, either unsorted or a sorted T cell fraction (not recorded which). Source of these receptors: a male donor with ankylosing spondylitis or in good health (not recorded which).

Ten or more counts support this clonotype. The rearrangement uses TRBV12-3 or TRBV12-4 and TRBJ1-6; the D is unclear. The CDR3 covers 14 residues. V was cut by 6 bases and J by 6 bases, with 12 bases left in between. As DNA, the CDR3 is TGTGCCAGCAGCTTGCAAATTTTTAATTCACCCCTCCACTTT. It specifies CASSLQIFNSPLHF.

The J gene is TRBJ2-3, the V gene TRBV7-2; weak D call: TRBD2 (5 bases). CDR3 length equals 13 residues. Germline CDR1 reads SGHTA; CDR2 reads FQGNSA. With 1 base removed from V and 8 bases from J, the gap between germline ends came to 10 bases. DNA of the CDR3: TGTGCCAGCAGCTTAGGGGAACGGGGTACGCAGTATTTT. This translates into CASSLGERGTQYF.

This sequence joins TRBV7-8 and TRBJ1-5, with D perhaps matching TRBD1 (6 bases). The ends were cut back, 1 base at V and 3 bases at J, with 7 bases in the middle. The CDR3 consists of 14 residues. Germline V lookup: CDR1 SGHVS, CDR2 FQNEAQ. CDR3 bases: TGTGCCAGCAGCTTAGGGACAGTCAATCAGCCCCAGCATTTT. Translated, it gives CASSLGTVNQPQHF.

This clonotype appeared many times. The V and J genes are TRBV4-2 and TRBJ2-1; 11 nucleotides agree with TRBD2. V shed 8 bases and J 7 bases; nucleotides not matched to a gene: 7. Germline loops: CDR1 LGHNA, CDR2 YNFKEQ. There are 14 residues in the CDR3. CDR3 loop: CASLAGGPSNEQFF. Here the CDR3 DNA reads TGTGCCAGCTTAGCGGGAGGGCCCTCGAATGAGCAGTTCTTC.

The chain is built from TRBV20-1 and TRBJ1-2; D is possibly TRBD1 (5 bases). The CDR3 is 11 amino acids. Trimming removed 7 bases from V and 2 bases from J, with 8 bases in between. Looked up from germline, CDR1 is DFQATT and CDR2 is SNEGSKA (reference sequence). DNA of the CDR3: TGCAGTGGGGGGACGAACTATGGCTACACCTTC. Amino acids: CSGGTNYGYTF.

This clonotype was seen a handful of times. The gene calls are TRBV4-2 and TRBJ2-6; perhaps TRBD2 as D (5 bases). CDR1 and CDR2 (germline): LGHNA, YNFKEQ. V was clipped by 0 bases and J by 2 bases, with 11 bases between them. This CDR3 is 17 amino acids long. The CDR3 protein is CASSQDDPGTGANVLTF. As DNA, the CDR3 is TGTGCCAGCAGCCAAGATGATCCGGGGACTGGGGCCAACGTCCTGACTTTC.

This clonotype was counted at least ten times. The chain uses TRBV10-1 and TRBJ1-2; 10 bases map to TRBD1. V shed 5 bases and J 8 bases; nucleotides not matched to a gene: 5. Germline V lookup: CDR1 WNHNN, CDR2 SYGVQD (reference sequence). CDR3 size: 13 residues. The CDR3 is CASSRDRGRGYTF. CDR3 coding DNA: TGCGCCAGCAGTCGGGACAGGGGACGAGGCTACACCTTC.

This clonotype came up many times. The V and J genes are TRBV5-6 and TRBJ1-3; D remains unclear. Germline lookup yields CDR1 SGHDT and CDR2 YYEEEE. The CDR3 is made up of 15 amino acids. V shed 2 bases and J shed 0 bases, with 9 bases lying between them. The CDR3 DNA reads as TGTGCCAGCAGCTTTATCAGCACCTCTGGAAACACCATATATTTT. Residues: CASSFISTSGNTIYF.

This clonotype came up many times. The genes are TRBV29-1 and TRBJ2-2, with D tentatively TRBD2 (6 bases). Germline V gene data show CDR1 as SQVTM and CDR2 as ANQGSEA. Between the trimmed V and J ends, which lost 4 bases and 6 bases, there was a span of 12 bases. The CDR3 sequence is 13 residues long. This CDR3 reads CSVVSGGSGELFF. CDR3 DNA: TGCAGCGTTGTTTCAGGAGGGTCCGGGGAGCTGTTTTTT.

In its sample, this clonotype was seen many times. V is TRBV6-5 and J is TRBJ2-3; D is possibly TRBD1 (5 bases). The CDR3 has 16 amino acids. The V gene's germline CDR1 is MNHEY and CDR2 SVGAGI. Trimming removed 6 bases at V and 2 bases at J, with 18 bases between. CDR3 region: CASSNRQRDFTDTQYF. As DNA, the CDR3 is TGTGCCAGCAGCAACCGACAGCGCGACTTCACAGATACGCAGTATTTT.

This clonotype was observed a handful of times. The rearrangement links TRBV5-1 to TRBJ2-7; TRBD1 aligns across 8 bases. The germline CDR1 and CDR2 sequences are SGHRS and YFSETQ. There are 13 residues in the CDR3. The trim removed 3 bases at V and 9 bases at J, leaving 8 bases unmatched. CDR3 coding DNA: TGCGCCAGCAGCTGGACAGGGCCCCCTTGGCAGTACTTC. Amino acids: CASSWTGPPWQYF.

This clonotype was counted ten times or more. The rearrangement links TRBV18 to TRBJ2-1; no clear D. The germline V and J ends were trimmed by 6 bases and 10 bases, with 13 bases remaining between them. The CDR3 loop spans 12 amino acids. Germline CDR1 reads KGHSH; CDR2 reads LQKENI. CDR3 residues: CASSLQLKEQFF. CDR3 DNA: TGTGCCAGCTCGCTACAGCTTAAGGAGCAGTTCTTC.

This clonotype has more than one count but fewer than ten. A much larger clone differs by one base, so this may be a read error. The V gene is TRBV5-5, the J gene TRBJ1-2, with D uncertain. The germline CDR1 and CDR2 sequences are SGHKS and YYEKEE (reference sequence). This CDR3 has 13 residues. Between the trimmed V and J ends, which lost 2 bases and 2 bases, there was a span of 7 bases. CDR3 coding DNA: TGTGCCAGCAGCTTCGAACTAAACTATGGCTACACCTTC. This encodes CASSFELNYGYTF. Based on the CDR3 plus reference TRBV5-5 and TRBJ1-2, the full variable domain is DAGVTQSPTHLIKTRGQQVTLRCSPISGHKSVSWYQQVLGQGPQFIFQYYEKEERGRGNFPDRFSARQFPNYSSELNVNALLLGDSALYLCASSFELNYGYTFGSGTRLTVV.

This clonotype was seen at least ten times. The V gene is TRBV12-3 or TRBV12-4, the J gene TRBJ2-3; D is possibly TRBD1 or TRBD2 (5 bases each). The CDR3 is made up of 17 amino acids. The V end lost 6 bases, the J end lost 1 base, and 20 bases lay between the germline ends. The chain's CDR3 is CASSPRGTITGTDTQYF. CDR3 nucleotides: TGTGCCAGCAGCCCTAGAGGGACCATTACGGGCACAGATACGCAGTATTTT.

This clonotype was recorded a few times. The chain uses TRBV6-5 and TRBJ2-1, with 12 bases aligning to TRBD2. The CDR3 is 17 amino acids. V was pared by 4 bases and J by 3 bases, with 7 bases of the junction left unmatched. Germline CDR1 and CDR2: MNHEY and SVGAGI. The CDR3, as DNA: TGTGCCAGCAGTTTTCTGACTAGCGGGGGAAACTACAATGAGCAGTTCTTC. Its translation: CASSFLTSGGNYNEQFF.

This clonotype was detected many times. The rearrangement links TRBV24-1 to TRBJ2-1; D is uncertain. This CDR3 has 12 residues. CDR1 and CDR2 from the germline V gene are KGHDR and SFDVKD. The V gene lost 0 bases and the J gene lost 8 bases, with 4 bases spanning the gap. CDR3 nucleotides: TGTGCCACCAGTGATTTGATCCATGAGCAGTTCTTC. Its translation is CATSDLIHEQFF.

This clonotype was recorded at least ten times. The gene calls are TRBV7-8 and TRBJ1-2; D not resolved. The CDR3 is made up of 13 amino acids. Germline V gene data show CDR1 as SGHVS and CDR2 as FQNEAQ. The V gene lost 6 bases and the J gene lost 4 bases, with 12 bases spanning the gap. The CDR3 reads CASSNGGRYGYTF. The CDR3, as DNA: TGTGCCAGCAGTAATGGAGGGCGCTATGGCTACACCTTC.

The chain recombines TRBV10-3 with TRBJ2-1; 11 bases line up with TRBD2. Germline V gene data show CDR1 as ENHRY and CDR2 as SYGVKD. The CDR3 loop spans 14 amino acids. V was pared by 7 bases and J by 7 bases, with 6 bases of the junction left unmatched. The CDR3 region is CAITELAGANEQFF. The CDR3, as DNA: TGTGCCATCACTGAACTAGCGGGAGCGAATGAGCAGTTCTTC.

This clonotype has a count of ten or more. The chain combines TRBV10-3 with TRBJ2-1, with TRBD2 identical over 9 bases. The CDR3 totals 15 residues. After removal of 2 bases from V and 5 bases from J, the junction contained 4 bases not matched to a gene. The V gene's germline CDR1 is ENHRY and CDR2 SYGVKD. CDR3 amino acids: CAISEEREVNNEQFF. CDR3 nucleotide sequence: TGTGCCATCAGTGAGGAGCGGGAGGTCAACAATGAGCAGTTCTTC.

The table lists this clonotype with many counts. The genes are TRBV5-1 and TRBJ2-1; 8 bases agree with TRBD2. Germline assignment: CDR1 SGHRS and CDR2 YFSETQ. Trimming at V came to 0 bases and at J to 5 bases, leaving 10 bases not matched to a gene. The CDR3 is 17 amino acids. CDR3 in amino acids: CASSLEVRTSGNNEQFF. In nucleotides, the CDR3 is TGCGCCAGCAGCTTGGAGGTCCGAACTAGCGGTAACAATGAGCAGTTCTTC.

This clonotype was picked up many times. The J gene is TRBJ1-1, the V gene TRBV20-1, with 11 bases that match TRBD1. This CDR3 spans 15 amino acids. Germline loops: CDR1 DFQATT, CDR2 SNEGSKA (reference sequence). J lost 4 bases, V lost 0 bases, and 4 bases had no gene match. CDR3 in DNA: TGCAGTGCTAGAGAACTCGGGACAGGGGGCACTGAAGCTTTCTTT. It specifies CSARELGTGGTEAFF.

Turning to this clonotype: This may stem from a read error, because a much larger clone lies one nucleotide away. The chain couples TRBV9 to TRBJ2-2, with D possibly TRBD2 on 6 matching bases. The germline gives CDR1 SGDLS, CDR2 YYNGEE. The CDR3 is made up of 15 amino acids. This CDR3 reads CASSVRLDNTGKLFF. In DNA, the CDR3 is TGTGCCAGCAGCGTTAGACTAGACAACACCGGGAAGCTGTTTTTT.

The chain has TRBV18 and TRBJ2-3; a possible D gene is TRBD2 (6 bases). Germline CDR1 reads KGHSH; CDR2 reads LQKENI. This CDR3 comprises 16 residues. V lost 6 bases and J lost 2, with 18 bases in between. CDR3 coding DNA: TGTGCCAGCTCCCTCGGTTCGGGCGGGACCACAGATACGCAGTATTTT. This sequence encodes CASSLGSGGTTDTQYF.

This clonotype appeared a few times. The chain has TRBV12-3 or TRBV12-4 and TRBJ2-1, with 7 bases that match TRBD2. The CDR3 extends over 15 amino acids. V lost 4 bases and J lost 6; bases outside the gene matches: 9. CDR3 region: CASSSLTSFGNEQFF. The CDR3 DNA reads TGTGCCAGCAGTTCGCTGACTAGCTTCGGCAATGAGCAGTTCTTC.

This clonotype has at least ten counts. The V call is TRBV12-3 or TRBV12-4, the J call TRBJ2-1, with D tentatively TRBD2 (6 bases). V lost 3 bases to trimming and J lost 5 bases, with 11 bases between them. CDR3 length equals 14 residues. Written as DNA, the CDR3 is TGTGCCAGCAGTTTGGGGACTCGCCACAATGAGCAGTTCTTC. Protein sequence: CASSLGTRHNEQFF.